This passage covers 14 T cell receptor beta chains from one sample sequenced in a study of shared clonotypes between healthy human individuals. This table comes from immunoSEQ multiplex PCR, and its TCRdb copy is limited to in-frame clones, with some not included. The data show 2.3 million or so clones, 85% to 95% seen once. Sequences were obtained from naive CD4+ T cells from PBMCs. The subset here: CD45RA+ positively selected. These receptors were obtained from a man younger than 30 in good health. Some clones in this sample may be carry-over from other donors' samples.

This chain connects TRBV30 to TRBJ1-2; D not resolved. CDR3 length: 14 residues. Germline values: CDR1 GTSNPN, CDR2 SVGIG (reference sequence). The germline V and J ends were trimmed by 0 bases and 7 bases, with 15 bases remaining between them. Here the CDR3 reads CAWSVPWHVGGYTF. For the CDR3, the DNA is TGTGCCTGGAGTGTTCCTTGGCACGTCGGTGGCTACACCTTC. Supplemented by reference TRBV30 and TRBJ1-2, the full variable domain reads SQTIHQWPATLVQPVGSPLSLECTVEGTSNPNLYWYRQAAGRGLQLLFYSVGIGQISSEVPQNLSASRPQDRQFILSSKKLLLSDSGFYLCAWSVPWHVGGYTFGSGTRLTVV.

This chain joins TRBV21-1 and TRBJ1-3. TRBV21-1 is deemed a pseudogene. This CDR3 comprises 16 residues. CDR3 sequence reads: CASSYSHIFAGNTIYF. CDR3 DNA: TGTGCCAGCAGCTACTCGCATATTTTCGCCGGAAACACCATATATTTT.

The chain links TRBV28 to TRBJ1-1, with D tentatively TRBD1 (6 bases). V was pared by 3 bases and J by 6 bases, with 14 bases between. From germline, CDR1 is MDHEN and CDR2 SYDVKM. The CDR3 consists of 14 residues. The CDR3 loop is CASSLLQGKAEAFF. DNA of the CDR3: TGTGCCAGCAGTTTGTTACAGGGTAAGGCTGAAGCTTTCTTT. Looking up the rest from reference TRBV28 and TRBJ1-1 gives the full variable domain: DVKVTQSSRYLVKRTGEKVFLECVQDMDHENMFWYRQDPGLGLRLIYFSYDVKMKEKGDIPEGYSVSREKKERFSLILESASTNQTSMYLCASSLLQGKAEAFFGQGTRLTVV.

As DNA, the CDR3 is TGTGCCAGCAGCTTAGTGTTGTCTGGACAGGGGGCTAGGGAGCAGTACTTC. This gives the protein CASSLVLSGQGAREQYF. The gene calls are TRBV7-8 and TRBJ2-7; 11 nucleotides align to TRBD1. V was pared by 1 base and J by 7 bases, with 12 bases of the junction left unmatched. Germline CDR1 reads SGHVS; CDR2 reads FQNEAQ. The CDR3 has 17 residues.

V gene TRBV5-1 combines with J gene TRBJ2-1; 9 nucleotides line up with TRBD2. Germline V gene data show CDR1 as SGHRS and CDR2 as YFSETQ. The V and J ends lost 3 bases and 0 bases, in that order; junction bases with no gene match: 13. The CDR3 covers 19 residues. CDR3 amino acids: CASSSPPGTSSRSYNEQFF. The CDR3 nucleotides are TGCGCCAGCAGCTCCCCCCCGGGGACTAGCAGCCGCTCCTACAATGAGCAGTTCTTC.

The rearrangement uses TRBV14 and TRBJ2-6, with a possible D match to TRBD2 (5 bases). Trimming left V 4 bases short and J 0 bases short, with 13 bases between. The CDR3 covers 17 residues. The germline V gene has CDR1 SGHDN and CDR2 FVKESK. The chain's CDR3 is CASSPQRQISGANVLTF. The CDR3 DNA follows: TGTGCCAGCAGCCCCCAGCGGCAAATCTCTGGGGCCAACGTCCTGACTTTC. The whole variable domain, filled in from reference TRBV14 and TRBJ2-6, reads EAGVTQFPSHSVIEKGQTVTLRCDPISGHDNLYWYRRVMGKEIKFLLHFVKESKQDESGMPNNRFLAERTGGTYSTLKVQPAELEDSGVYFCASSPQRQISGANVLTFGAGSRLTVL.

J is TRBJ1-5 and V is TRBV10-2; 7 bases match TRBD1. Germline trimming cut 6 bases from V and 0 bases from J; bases unmatched to any gene: 5. Germline CDR1 and CDR2: WSHSY and SAAADI. The CDR3 has 15 residues. The CDR3 loop reads CASRETGYSNQPQHF. As DNA, the CDR3 is TGCGCCAGCAGGGAGACAGGGTATAGCAATCAGCCCCAGCATTTT.

The chain is built from TRBV19 and TRBJ1-2, with 7 bases identical to TRBD1. V gave up 7 bases and J gave up 3 bases; unmatched junction bases: 5. Germline CDR1 reads LNHDA; CDR2 reads SQIVND (reference sequence). The CDR3 consists of 13 residues. The chain's CDR3 is CASKLQGYYGYTF. CDR3 DNA sequence: TGTGCCAGTAAACTACAGGGGTACTATGGCTACACCTTC.

This chain connects TRBV7-3 to TRBJ2-3, with a tentative D call TRBD2 (6 bases). The germline gives CDR1 SGHTA, CDR2 FQGTGA. Deletions cut 1 base from V and 6 bases from J, with 14 bases between. This CDR3 contains 15 residues. The CDR3 DNA follows: TGTGCCAGCAGCTTAAATGCGGGAAGATCCGATACGCAGTATTTT. Residues: CASSLNAGRSDTQYF.

The chain joins TRBV6-1 to TRBJ2-2; TRBD1 aligns across 8 bases. The CDR3 runs 14 residues. Per the germline V gene, CDR1 is MNHNS and CDR2 is SASEGT. The V segment lost 9 bases and the J segment 4 bases; nucleotides outside the gene matches: 7. The CDR3 region is CASKGQGVTGELFF. CDR3 DNA: TGTGCCAGTAAAGGACAGGGTGTCACCGGGGAGCTGTTTTTT.

The V call is TRBV7-9, the J call TRBJ1-5; D is uncertain. V was cut by 5 bases and J by 9 bases, with 11 bases left in between. The CDR3 extends over 12 amino acids. Germline CDR1 is SEHNR and CDR2 is FQNEAQ (reference sequence). Here the CDR3 DNA reads TGTGCCAGCAGCCGACAATCCCCGCCCCAGCATTTT. Translating gives CASSRQSPPQHF.

V and J are TRBV6-1 and TRBJ2-1; D not resolved. This CDR3 comprises 14 residues. Between the trimmed V and J ends, which lost 7 bases and 7 bases, there was a span of 17 bases. Germline V gene lookup returns CDR1 MNHNS and CDR2 SASEGT. CDR3: CASTEGSSRNEQFF. Here the CDR3 DNA reads TGTGCCAGCACCGAAGGTTCCAGTAGGAATGAGCAGTTCTTC.

The rearrangement links TRBV9 to TRBJ2-2, with TRBD2 as a possible D gene (6 bases). Germline CDR1 SGDLS, CDR2 YYNGEE. The V gene lost 4 bases and the J gene lost 4 bases, with 8 bases spanning the gap. The CDR3 has 13 residues. In DNA, the CDR3 is TGTGCCAGCAGCCGGGACTTCACCGGGGAGCTGTTTTTT. Translation gives CASSRDFTGELFF.

V gene TRBV5-1 combines with J gene TRBJ1-2, with 7 bases matching TRBD1. The junction had 13 bases not matched to a gene; V was cut back by 5 bases and J by 6 bases. The CDR3 is 15 amino acids. The germline V gene encodes CDR1 SGHRS and CDR2 YFSETQ. The CDR3 DNA sequence: TGCGCCAGCAGGGGAGGTCGACAGGGCCAGGATGGCTACACCTTC. This encodes CASRGGRQGQDGYTF.